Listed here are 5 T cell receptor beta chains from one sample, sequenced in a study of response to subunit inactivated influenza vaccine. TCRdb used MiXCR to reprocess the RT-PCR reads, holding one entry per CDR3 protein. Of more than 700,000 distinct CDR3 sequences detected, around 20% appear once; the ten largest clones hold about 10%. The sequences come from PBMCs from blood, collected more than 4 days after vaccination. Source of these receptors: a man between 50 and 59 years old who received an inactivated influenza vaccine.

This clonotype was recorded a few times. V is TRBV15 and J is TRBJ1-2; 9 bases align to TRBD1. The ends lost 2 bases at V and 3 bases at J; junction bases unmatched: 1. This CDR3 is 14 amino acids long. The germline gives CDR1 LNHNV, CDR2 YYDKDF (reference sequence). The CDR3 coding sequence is TGTGCCACCAGCAGAACAGGGGGCGACTATGGCTACACCTTC. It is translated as CATSRTGGDYGYTF.

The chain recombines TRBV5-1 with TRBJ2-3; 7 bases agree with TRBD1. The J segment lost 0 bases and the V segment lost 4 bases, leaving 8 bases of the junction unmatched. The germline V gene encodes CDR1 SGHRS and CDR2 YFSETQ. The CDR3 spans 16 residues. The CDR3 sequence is CASSQQDRTSTDTQYF. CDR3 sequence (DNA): TGCGCCAGCAGCCAACAGGACAGGACTAGCACAGATACGCAGTATTTT. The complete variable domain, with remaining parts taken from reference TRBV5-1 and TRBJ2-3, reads KAGVTQTPRYLIKTRGQQVTLSCSPISGHRSVSWYQQTPGQGLQFLFEYFSETQRNKGNFPGRFSGRQFSNSRSEMNVSTLELGDSALYLCASSQQDRTSTDTQYFGPGTRLTVL.

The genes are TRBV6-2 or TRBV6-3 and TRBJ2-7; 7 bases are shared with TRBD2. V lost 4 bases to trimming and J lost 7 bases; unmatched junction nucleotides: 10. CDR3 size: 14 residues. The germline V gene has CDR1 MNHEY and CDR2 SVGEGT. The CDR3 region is CASSSGTLGGEQYF. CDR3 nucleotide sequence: TGTGCCAGCAGTTCGGGGACGCTGGGGGGGGAGCAGTACTTC.

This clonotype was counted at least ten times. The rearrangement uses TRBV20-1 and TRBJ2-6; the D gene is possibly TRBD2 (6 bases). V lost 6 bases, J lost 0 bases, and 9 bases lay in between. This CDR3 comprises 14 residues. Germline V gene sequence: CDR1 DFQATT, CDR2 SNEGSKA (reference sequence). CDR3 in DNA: TGCAGTGCGCGGGACTTCTCTGGGGCCAACGTCCTGACTTTC. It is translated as CSARDFSGANVLTF.

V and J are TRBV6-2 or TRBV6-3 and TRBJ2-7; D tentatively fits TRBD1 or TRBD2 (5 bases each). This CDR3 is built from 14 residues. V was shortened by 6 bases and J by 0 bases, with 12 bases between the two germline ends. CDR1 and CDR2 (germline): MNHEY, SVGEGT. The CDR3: CASRNGASSYEQYF. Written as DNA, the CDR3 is TGTGCCAGCAGAAACGGGGCGAGCTCCTACGAGCAGTACTTC.